This T cell receptor beta chain was identified during a study of vaccination and CD4 T cells after COVID-19. Study overall: The BNT162b2 or mRNA-1273 vaccine was given to participants in two doses.

A word on this clonotype: Its antigen is unidentified.

Treatment described: approximately 11-day PBMC culture with coronavirus spike peptide pools or control peptides (ViraFEST assay). Researchers reported culturing roughly 2 million PBMCs per well with about 9.4 IU/ml IL-2 and 8 to 10 ug/ml peptide pools. Sequenced with the Oncomine TCR Beta short-read assay was DNA taken from cultured CD4+ T cells. It was from cultured CD4+ T cells that genomic DNA was extracted. TCRdb re-called the PCR reads with MiXCR, one entry per CDR3 protein. The profile shows approximately 11,000 distinct CDR3 sequences, almost 65% of them singletons. The CDR3 has 12 residues. The germline gives CDR1 SQVTM, CDR2 ANQGSEA. Between the trimmed V and J ends, which lost 6 bases and 6 bases, there was a span of 15 bases.

This chain links TRBV29-1 with TRBJ2-7, with D unclear. The source is a human donor who had recovered from COVID-19. The sample was CD4+ T cells from blood, cultured in vitro. CDR3 nucleotide sequence: TGCAGCGTCGTTACCCTAGATACCGAGCAGTACTTC. Translated, it gives CSVVTLDTEQYF.